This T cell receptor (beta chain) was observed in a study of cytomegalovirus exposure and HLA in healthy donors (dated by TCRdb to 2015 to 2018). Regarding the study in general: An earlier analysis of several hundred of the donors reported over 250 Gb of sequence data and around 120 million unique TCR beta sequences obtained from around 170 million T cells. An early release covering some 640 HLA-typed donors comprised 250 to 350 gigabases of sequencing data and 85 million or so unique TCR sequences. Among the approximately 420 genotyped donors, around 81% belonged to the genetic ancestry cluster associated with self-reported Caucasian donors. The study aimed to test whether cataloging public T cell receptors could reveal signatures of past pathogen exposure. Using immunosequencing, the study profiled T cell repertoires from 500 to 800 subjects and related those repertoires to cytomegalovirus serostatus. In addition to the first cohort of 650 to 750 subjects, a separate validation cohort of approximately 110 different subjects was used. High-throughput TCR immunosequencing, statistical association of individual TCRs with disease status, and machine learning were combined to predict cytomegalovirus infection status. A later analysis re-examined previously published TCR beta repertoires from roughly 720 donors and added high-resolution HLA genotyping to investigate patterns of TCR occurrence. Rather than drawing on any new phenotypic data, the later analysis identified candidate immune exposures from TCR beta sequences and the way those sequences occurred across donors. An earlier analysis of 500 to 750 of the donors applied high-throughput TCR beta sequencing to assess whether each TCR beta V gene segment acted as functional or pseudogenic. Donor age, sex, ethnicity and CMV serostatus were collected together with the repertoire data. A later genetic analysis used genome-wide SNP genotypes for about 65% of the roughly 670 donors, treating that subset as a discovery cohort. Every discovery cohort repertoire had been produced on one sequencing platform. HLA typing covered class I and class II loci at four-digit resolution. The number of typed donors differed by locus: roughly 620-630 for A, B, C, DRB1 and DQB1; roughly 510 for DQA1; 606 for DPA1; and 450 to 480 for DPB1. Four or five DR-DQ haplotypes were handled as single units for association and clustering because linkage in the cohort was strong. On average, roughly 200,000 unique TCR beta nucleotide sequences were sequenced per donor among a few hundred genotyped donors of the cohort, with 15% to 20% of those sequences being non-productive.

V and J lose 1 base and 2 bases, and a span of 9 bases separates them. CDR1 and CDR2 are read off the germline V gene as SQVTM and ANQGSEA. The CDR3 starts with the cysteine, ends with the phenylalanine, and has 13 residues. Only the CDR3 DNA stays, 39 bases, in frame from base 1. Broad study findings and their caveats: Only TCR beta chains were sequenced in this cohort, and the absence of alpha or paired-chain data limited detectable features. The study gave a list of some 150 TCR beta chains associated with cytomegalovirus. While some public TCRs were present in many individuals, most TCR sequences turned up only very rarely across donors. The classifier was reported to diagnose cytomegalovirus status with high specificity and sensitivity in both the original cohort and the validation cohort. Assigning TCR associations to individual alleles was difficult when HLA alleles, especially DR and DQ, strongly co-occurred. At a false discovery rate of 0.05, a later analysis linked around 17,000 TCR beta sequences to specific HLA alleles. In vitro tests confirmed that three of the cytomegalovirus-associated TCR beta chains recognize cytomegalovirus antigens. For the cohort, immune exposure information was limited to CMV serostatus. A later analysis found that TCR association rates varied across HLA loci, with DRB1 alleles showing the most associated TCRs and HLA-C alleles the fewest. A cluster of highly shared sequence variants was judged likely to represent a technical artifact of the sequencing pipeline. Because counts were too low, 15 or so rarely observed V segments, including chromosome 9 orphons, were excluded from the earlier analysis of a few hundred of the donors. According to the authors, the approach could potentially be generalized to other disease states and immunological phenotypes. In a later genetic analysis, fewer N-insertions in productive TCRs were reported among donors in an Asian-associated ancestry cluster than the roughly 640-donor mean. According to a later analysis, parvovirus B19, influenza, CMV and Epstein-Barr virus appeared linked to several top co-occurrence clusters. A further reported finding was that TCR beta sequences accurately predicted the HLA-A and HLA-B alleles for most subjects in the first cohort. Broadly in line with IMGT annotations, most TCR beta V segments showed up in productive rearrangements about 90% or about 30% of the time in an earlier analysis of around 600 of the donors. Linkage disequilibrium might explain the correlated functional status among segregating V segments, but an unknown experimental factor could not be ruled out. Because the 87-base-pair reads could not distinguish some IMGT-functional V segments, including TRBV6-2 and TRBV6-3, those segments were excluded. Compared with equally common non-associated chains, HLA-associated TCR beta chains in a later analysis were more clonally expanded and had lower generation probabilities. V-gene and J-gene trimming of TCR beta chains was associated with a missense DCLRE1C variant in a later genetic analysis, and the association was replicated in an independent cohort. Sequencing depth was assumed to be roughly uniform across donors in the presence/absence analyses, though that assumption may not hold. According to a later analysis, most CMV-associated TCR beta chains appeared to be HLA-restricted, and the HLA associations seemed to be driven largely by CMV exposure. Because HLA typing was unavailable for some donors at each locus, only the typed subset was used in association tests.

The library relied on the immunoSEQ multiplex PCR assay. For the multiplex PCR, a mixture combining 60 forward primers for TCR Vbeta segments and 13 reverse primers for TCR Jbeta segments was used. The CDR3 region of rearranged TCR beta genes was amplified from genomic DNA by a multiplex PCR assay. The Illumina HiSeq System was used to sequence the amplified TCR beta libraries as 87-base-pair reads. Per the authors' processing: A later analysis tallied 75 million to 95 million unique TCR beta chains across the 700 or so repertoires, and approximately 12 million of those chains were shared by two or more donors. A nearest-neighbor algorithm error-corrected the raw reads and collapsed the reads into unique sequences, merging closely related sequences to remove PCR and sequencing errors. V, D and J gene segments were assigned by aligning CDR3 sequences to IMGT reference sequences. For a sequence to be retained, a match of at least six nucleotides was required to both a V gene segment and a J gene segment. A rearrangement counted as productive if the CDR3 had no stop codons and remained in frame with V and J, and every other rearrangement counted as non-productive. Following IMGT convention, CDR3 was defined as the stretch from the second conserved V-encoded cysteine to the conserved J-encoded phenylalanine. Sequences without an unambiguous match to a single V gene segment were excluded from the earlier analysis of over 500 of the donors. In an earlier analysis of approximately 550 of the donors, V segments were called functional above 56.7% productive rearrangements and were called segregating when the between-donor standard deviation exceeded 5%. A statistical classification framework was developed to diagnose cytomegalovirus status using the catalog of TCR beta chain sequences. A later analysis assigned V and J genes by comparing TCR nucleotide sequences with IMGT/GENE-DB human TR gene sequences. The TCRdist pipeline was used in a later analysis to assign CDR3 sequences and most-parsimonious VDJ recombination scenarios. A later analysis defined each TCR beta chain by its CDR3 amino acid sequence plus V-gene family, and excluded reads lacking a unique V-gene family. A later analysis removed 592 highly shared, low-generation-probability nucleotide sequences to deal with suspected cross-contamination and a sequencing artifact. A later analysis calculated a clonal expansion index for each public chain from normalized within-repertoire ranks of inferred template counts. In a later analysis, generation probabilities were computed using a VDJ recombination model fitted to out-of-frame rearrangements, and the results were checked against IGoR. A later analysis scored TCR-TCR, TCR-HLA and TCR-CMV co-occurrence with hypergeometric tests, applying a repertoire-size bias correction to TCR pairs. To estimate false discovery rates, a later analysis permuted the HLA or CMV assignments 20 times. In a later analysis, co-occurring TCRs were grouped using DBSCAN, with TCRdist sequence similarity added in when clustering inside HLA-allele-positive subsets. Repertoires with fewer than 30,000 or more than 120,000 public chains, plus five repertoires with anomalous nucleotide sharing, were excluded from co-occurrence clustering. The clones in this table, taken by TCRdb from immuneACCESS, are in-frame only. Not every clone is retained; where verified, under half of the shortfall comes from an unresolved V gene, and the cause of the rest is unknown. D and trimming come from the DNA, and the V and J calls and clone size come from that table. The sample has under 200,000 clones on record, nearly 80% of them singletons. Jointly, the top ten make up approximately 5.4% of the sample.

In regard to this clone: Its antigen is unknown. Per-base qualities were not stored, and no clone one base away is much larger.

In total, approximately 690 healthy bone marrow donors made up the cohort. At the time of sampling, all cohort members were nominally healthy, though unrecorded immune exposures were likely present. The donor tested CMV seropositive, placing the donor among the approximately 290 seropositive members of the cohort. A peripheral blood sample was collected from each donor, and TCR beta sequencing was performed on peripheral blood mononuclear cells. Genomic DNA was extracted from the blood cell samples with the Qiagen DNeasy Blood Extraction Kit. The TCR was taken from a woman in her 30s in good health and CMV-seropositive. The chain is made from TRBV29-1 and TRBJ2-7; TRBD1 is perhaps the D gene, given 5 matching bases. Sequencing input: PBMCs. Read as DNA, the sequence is TGCAGCGTTGAAGGGACACGACCCTACGAGCAGTACTTC. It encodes CSVEGTRPYEQYF.